These 28 T cell receptor beta chains came from one sample sequenced in a study of T cells in Graves' hyperthyroidism and ophthalmopathy. Authors of the study amplified TCR beta CDR3 regions from RNA transcripts. TCR CDR3 underwent first-round RT-PCR with the HTBI primer set. TCRdb re-called the multiplex PCR reads through MiXCR, storing one row per CDR3 protein. The sample includes roughly 300,000 distinct CDR3 sequences, roughly 18% of them seen just once. Material: blood. These receptors were collected from a woman aged 45-59 years with Graves' hyperthyroidism.

This clonotype has more than one count but fewer than ten. CDR3 in amino acids: CSARQPGLVFYGYTF. In DNA form, the CDR3 reads TGCAGTGCTAGACAACCGGGACTGGTATTCTATGGCTACACCTTC. The V call is TRBV20-1, the J call TRBJ1-2, with D possibly TRBD1 on 5 matching bases. The germline gives CDR1 DFQATT, CDR2 SNEGSKA (reference sequence). The CDR3 has 15 residues. V was pared by 2 bases and J by 4 bases, with 17 bases between.

The V call is TRBV10-3, the J call TRBJ2-2, with 9 bases matching TRBD1. CDR1 ENHRY and CDR2 SYGVKD come from the germline V gene. The CDR3 extends over 15 amino acids. V trimming: 10 bases; J trimming: 1 base; junction bases outside the gene matches: 7. CDR3 loop: CATKPGQGNTGELFF. The CDR3 DNA follows: TGTGCCACAAAGCCGGGACAGGGGAACACCGGGGAGCTGTTTTTT.

This clonotype was observed a single time. A much larger clone lies a single base off, so this may be a read error. The conserved phenylalanine or tryptophan normally closing the CDR3 is absent here, so this likely arose from a read error. The chain uses TRBV2 and TRBJ2-5; a possible D gene is TRBD1 (8 bases). Trimming removed 5 bases from V and 5 bases from J, with 18 bases in between. The CDR3 runs 15 residues. Germline CDR1 and CDR2: SNHLY and FYNNEI. CDR3 residues: CASSTRTGRDETQYL. CDR3 in DNA: TGTGCCAGCAGTACTCGGACAGGGAGGGACGAGACCCAGTACCTC.

This clonotype has at least ten counts. This chain connects TRBV5-1 to TRBJ1-2; D remains unclear. V lost 0 bases and J lost 4, with 10 bases in between. The germline gives CDR1 SGHRS, CDR2 YFSETQ. CDR3 length: 14 residues. The CDR3 DNA reads as TGCGCCAGCAGCTTGGCCGGGCAGAGCTATGGCTACACCTTC. It is translated as CASSLAGQSYGYTF.

The chain couples TRBV6-1 to TRBJ2-7, with D unresolved. Germline V gives CDR1 MNHNS, CDR2 SASEGT. V lost 5 bases, J lost 1 base, and 9 bases lay in between. The CDR3 loop spans 13 amino acids. The CDR3 spells CASSLSLSYEQYV. CDR3 sequence (DNA): TGTGCCAGCAGTCTGAGTTTATCCTACGAGCAGTACGTC.

This clonotype was counted at least ten times. This rearrangement joins TRBV11-2 to TRBJ2-7; D gene ambiguous. This CDR3 contains 11 residues. V lost 5 bases to trimming and J lost 6 bases, with 8 bases between them. CDR1 is SGHAT, CDR2 FQNNGV, per germline. CDR3 sequence reads: CASSRHREQYF. The CDR3 DNA reads as TGTGCCAGCAGCCGACACCGCGAGCAGTACTTC.

This clonotype was seen a handful of times. This sequence joins TRBV27 and TRBJ1-6; D gene uncertain. Germline V gene data show CDR1 as MNHEY and CDR2 as SMNVEV (reference sequence). V dropped 3 bases and J dropped 6 bases, with 9 bases sitting between them. The CDR3 is 14 amino acids. CDR3 DNA sequence: TGTGCCAGCAGTTTTCCCCACCCTAATTCACCCCTCCACTTT. This gives the protein CASSFPHPNSPLHF.

This clonotype was seen at least ten times. The chain couples TRBV5-1 to TRBJ1-1, with 7 bases fitting TRBD1. The CDR3 consists of 14 residues. Germline V gives CDR1 SGHRS, CDR2 YFSETQ. J gave up 5 bases and V 4 bases, and 8 bases lay outside the gene matches. CDR3 sequence: CASSEQTTGTEAFF. The CDR3 bases are TGCGCCAGCAGCGAGCAAACGACAGGGACTGAAGCTTTCTTT.

This clonotype was counted at least ten times. The chain recombines TRBV20-1 with TRBJ2-3; 9 nucleotides line up with TRBD2. V was pared by 1 base and J by 0 bases, with 8 bases of the junction left unmatched. This CDR3 has 17 residues. Looked up from germline, CDR1 is DFQATT and CDR2 is SNEGSKA (reference sequence). This CDR3 is CSARGASGIPSTDTQYF. The DNA of the CDR3 is TGCAGTGCTAGAGGGGCTAGCGGGATCCCTAGCACAGATACGCAGTATTTT.

V gene TRBV4-1 combines with J gene TRBJ2-7, with D tentatively TRBD1 (5 bases). This CDR3 region has 15 residues. Germline CDR1 is MGHRA and CDR2 is YSYEKL. V lost 4 bases, J lost 3 bases, and 16 bases lay in between. The CDR3 nucleotides read TGCGCCAGCAGCCGGTTACCGACAGACCGCTACGAGCAGTACTTC. It specifies CASSRLPTDRYEQYF.

The V call is TRBV2, the J call TRBJ2-1; D is perhaps TRBD2 (6 bases). The J call is uncertain, as TRBJ2-7 better fits the DNA end. Germline values: CDR1 SNHLY, CDR2 FYNNEI. CDR3 length: 15 residues. In DNA form, the CDR3 reads TGTGCCACCACCCTCACTAGCTTGACCTACAATGAGCAGTACGTC. Amino acid sequence: CATTLTSLTYNEQYV.

This clonotype was found many times. This chain uses TRBV11-2 with TRBJ2-7; 7 nucleotides align to TRBD2. The CDR3 runs 15 residues. Trimming took 0 bases from V and 5 from J; bases not matched to a gene: 7. Germline V CDR1 and CDR2: SGHAT, FQNNGV. The CDR3 sequence is CASSLDGEGRNEQYV. The CDR3 DNA sequence: TGTGCCAGCAGCTTAGATGGGGAGGGTAGGAACGAGCAGTACGTC.

V usage is TRBV9 and J usage is TRBJ2-3; 7 positions agree with TRBD2. Germline CDR1 reads SGDLS; CDR2 reads YYNGEE. The CDR3 consists of 16 residues. V lost 2 bases to trimming and J lost 3 bases; unmatched junction nucleotides: 9. Here the CDR3 reads CASSVGTGGLTDTQYF. The CDR3 nucleotides read TGTGCCAGCAGCGTGGGGACGGGGGGATTAACAGATACGCAGTATTTT. Together with reference TRBV9 and TRBJ2-3, the CDR3 gives the full variable domain: DSGVTQTPKHLITATGQRVTLRCSPRSGDLSVYWYQQSLDQGLQFLIQYYNGEERAKGNILERFSAQQFPDLHSELNLSSLELGDSALYFCASSVGTGGLTDTQYFGPGTRLTVL.

This clonotype was seen only a few times. The junction shows a germline mismatch at one end, possibly a read error. The CDR3 DNA reads TGTGCCAGCGGGAGGGGGGGGGGCACTGAAGCTCTCTTT. Its translation is CASGRGGGTEALF. V usage is TRBV28 and J usage is TRBJ1-1, with a possible D match to TRBD1 (6 bases). Germline V lookup: CDR1 MDHEN, CDR2 SYDVKM. CDR3 size: 13 residues.

The V gene is TRBV2, the J gene TRBJ2-7, with TRBD2 matching 8 bases. This CDR3 comprises 14 residues. Germline CDR1 SNHLY, CDR2 FYNNEI. Germline trimming cut 5 bases from V and 5 bases from J; bases unmatched to any gene: 8. In DNA, the CDR3 is TGTGCCAGCAGTTTATACGGGAGGGCGGACGAGCAGTACTTC. This codes for CASSLYGRADEQYF.

This sequence joins TRBV2 and TRBJ1-6; perhaps TRBD1 as D (6 bases). The CDR3 is made up of 14 amino acids. Germline V gene sequence: CDR1 SNHLY, CDR2 FYNNEI. V gave up 6 bases and J gave up 5 bases, with 11 bases separating them. Here the CDR3 reads CASSRGANNSPLHF. Here the CDR3 DNA reads TGTGCCAGCAGCCGGGGGGCGAATAATTCACCCCTCCACTTT. Full variable domain (missing parts from reference TRBV2 and TRBJ1-6): EPEVTQTPSHQVTQMGQEVILRCVPISNHLYFYWYRQILGQKVEFLVSFYNNEISEKSEIFDDQFSVERPDGSNFTLKIRSTKLEDSAMYFCASSRGANNSPLHFGNGTRLTVT.

A few counts support this clonotype. V gene TRBV27 combines with J gene TRBJ2-3, with TRBD2 identical over 8 bases. Per the germline V gene, CDR1 is MNHEY and CDR2 is SMNVEV (reference sequence). The CDR3 runs to 18 residues. With V trimmed by 0 bases and J by 0 bases, 8 bases remained unmatched. CDR3 in DNA: TGTGCCAGCAGTTTATCCCCCGGGACTAGGCCTAGCACAGATACGCAGTATTTT. It yields the protein CASSLSPGTRPSTDTQYF.

This clonotype occurred a few times. The V call is TRBV5-6, the J call TRBJ1-4; possibly TRBD1 for D (5 bases). The CDR3 spans 15 residues. CDR1 SGHDT and CDR2 YYEEEE come from the germline V gene. Trimming cost V 4 bases and J 13 bases, with 23 bases left between them. The CDR3 DNA is TGTGCCAGCAGCGATGGGGCAGGAAAGAATGCGGTACTGTTTTTT. It is translated as CASSDGAGKNAVLFF.

This clonotype has ten or more counts. V and J are TRBV14 and TRBJ2-1; D gene ambiguous. Looked up from germline, CDR1 is SGHDN and CDR2 is FVKESK. The V end was cut by 4 bases, the J end by 6 bases, with 16 bases between. This CDR3 spans 15 amino acids. CDR3 DNA sequence: TGTGCCAGCAGCCTTAGGGTTTCTGGCGGCAATGAGCAGTTCTTC. This gives the protein CASSLRVSGGNEQFF.

This clonotype was seen many times. The chain employs TRBV9 and TRBJ2-3, with D uncertain. The germline V gene has CDR1 SGDLS and CDR2 YYNGEE. The CDR3 extends over 16 amino acids. V gave up 1 base and J gave up 2 bases, with 14 bases separating them. Written as DNA, the CDR3 is TGTGCCAGCAGCGTATCCGATCGGAACCCCACAGATACGCAGTATTTT. As protein: CASSVSDRNPTDTQYF.

This clonotype was picked up a small number of times. The chain is built from TRBV19 and TRBJ1-5, with D perhaps matching TRBD1 (5 bases). Germline values: CDR1 LNHDA, CDR2 SQIVND (reference sequence). CDR3 length equals 17 residues. With 4 bases removed from V and 6 bases from J, the gap between germline ends came to 22 bases. The CDR3 region has the DNA TGTGCCAGTAGTACCCCCGCAGGGATAGGGGCGGTTCAGCCCCAGCATTTT. It is translated as CASSTPAGIGAVQPQHF.

This clonotype showed up many times. The chain combines TRBV3-1 with TRBJ2-5; D remains ambiguous. The CDR3 consists of 17 residues. Germline V gives CDR1 LGHDT, CDR2 YNNKEL (reference sequence). With 5 bases removed from V and 4 bases from J, the gap between germline ends came to 23 bases. The CDR3 nucleotides are TGTGCCAGCAGCAACCCTTTGCCTTTGGCGGCGTTAGAGACCCAGTACTTC. It is translated as CASSNPLPLAALETQYF.

This clonotype was detected many times. The rearrangement uses TRBV3-1 and TRBJ1-4; a weak D match, TRBD1 (5 bases). CDR1 is LGHDT, CDR2 YNNKEL, per germline (reference sequence). V shed 0 bases and J shed 6 bases, with 11 bases lying between them. This CDR3 has 15 residues. This CDR3 reads CASSQDGRAYEKLFF. CDR3 nucleotides: TGTGCCAGCAGCCAAGATGGCAGGGCTTATGAAAAACTGTTTTTT. The entire variable domain, with the rest obtained from reference TRBV3-1 and TRBJ1-4, is as follows: DTAVSQTPKYLVTQMGNDKSIKCEQNLGHDTMYWYKQDSKKFLKIMFSYNNKELIINETVPNRFSPKSPDKAHLNLHINSLELGDSAVYFCASSQDGRAYEKLFFGSGTQLSVL.

This clonotype was counted between two and nine times. This chain joins TRBV19 and TRBJ2-5; maybe TRBD2 (6 bases). CDR3 length equals 14 residues. V was pared by 1 base and J by 2 bases, with 8 bases between. Germline V CDR1 and CDR2: LNHDA, SQIVND (reference sequence). CDR3 coding DNA: TGTGCCAGTAGTATAGGACTAGATCAAGAGACCCAGTACTTC. It yields the protein CASSIGLDQETQYF.

The table lists this clonotype with many counts. The CDR3 reads CASTRGGSTEAFF. The CDR3 coding sequence is TGCGCCAGCACTAGAGGGGGGTCCACTGAAGCTTTCTTT. The rearrangement uses TRBV5-1 and TRBJ1-1, with D perhaps TRBD1 (6 bases). The germline CDR1 and CDR2 sequences are SGHRS and YFSETQ. This CDR3 is 13 amino acids long. V lost 6 bases and J 4 bases, leaving 13 bases between the germline ends.

This clonotype was seen a handful of times. A read error may produce the germline difference seen at one junction end. The J gene is TRBJ2-5, the V gene TRBV7-7; 8 nucleotides line up with TRBD2. The CDR3 consists of 13 residues. Germline CDR1 SSHAT, CDR2 FNYEAQ (reference sequence). CDR3 amino acids: CASSRSGTETQYF. The CDR3 DNA follows: TGTGCTAGCAGTCGTAGCGGGACAGAGACCCAGTACTTC.

This rearrangement joins TRBV30 to TRBJ1-1; 8 nucleotides line up with TRBD1. The CDR3 has 13 residues. V shed 5 bases and J 6 bases; nucleotides not matched to a gene: 8. Germline values: CDR1 GTSNPN, CDR2 SVGIG (reference sequence). The CDR3 reads CAWWTGPNAEAFF. The DNA for the CDR3 is TGTGCCTGGTGGACAGGGCCAAACGCTGAAGCTTTCTTT.

This clonotype was recorded at least ten times. This rearrangement joins TRBV12-3 or TRBV12-4 to TRBJ1-1, with D unclear. Trimming took 2 bases from V and 4 from J, leaving 11 bases between them. The CDR3 spans 14 residues. The CDR3 DNA reads TGTGCCAGCAGTTTATCCTTTGGTGCCACTGAAGCTTTCTTT. Translating it yields CASSLSFGATEAFF.